The TCR beta chain under discussion was sequenced for a study of cytomegalovirus exposure and HLA in healthy donors. Study results and caveats: Through in vitro validation, three CMV-associated chains were shown to be specific for CMV antigens. Cytomegalovirus status was reportedly diagnosed by the classifier with high sensitivity and specificity.

In regard to this clone: Antigen specificity is unknown.

CDR3 length: 12 residues. V lost 0 bases, J lost 8 bases, and 7 bases lay in between. Germline CDR1 and CDR2: LGHNA and YNFKEQ. The PCR made use of 60 Vbeta and 13 Jbeta primers. Produced via immunoSEQ multiplex PCR; TCRdb's table is partial and in-frame only. The sample lists about 100,000 clones, about 70% occurring once. This chain links TRBV4-2 with TRBJ1-2, with a weak D call TRBD1 (6 bases). The sequenced sample consisted of PBMCs. The origin of this receptor is a man between 50 and 59 years old in good health and CMV-seropositive. This CDR3 reads CASSQDGQGYTF. CDR3 in DNA: TGTGCCAGCAGCCAAGACGGACAGGGCTACACCTTC.